Each of the 29 T cell receptor beta chains below was sequenced from the same sample in a study of blood T cell repertoires in COVID-19. Using immunoSEQ multiplex PCR, the repertoire was profiled, and TCRdb retains in-frame clones only, with some absent. The table shows 120,000 or so clones, with around three quarters occurring only once. Sequencing input: peripheral blood. The receptors derive from a woman in her 70s with acute or convalescent COVID-19.

The chain couples TRBV29-1 to TRBJ2-3; D perhaps matches TRBD1 (6 bases). CDR3 size: 12 residues. Looked up from germline, CDR1 is SQVTM and CDR2 is ANQGSEA. V lost 4 bases and J 6 bases, leaving 11 bases between the germline ends. The CDR3 nucleotides are TGCAGCGTTGTGGGGGCCGCGGATACGCAGTATTTT. This codes for CSVVGAADTQYF.

The V gene is TRBV6-5, the J gene TRBJ2-7; 10 nucleotides match TRBD2. Germline values: CDR1 MNHEY, CDR2 SVGAGI. Trimming at V came to 5 bases and at J to 4 bases, leaving 5 bases not matched to a gene. The CDR3 extends over 14 amino acids. CDR3 bases: TGTGCCAGCAGTAGGGCTAGCGGGAGTTACGAGCAGTACTTC. This sequence encodes CASSRASGSYEQYF.

V gene TRBV28 combines with J gene TRBJ1-2; tentative D call: TRBD1 (6 bases). The V gene's germline CDR1 is MDHEN and CDR2 SYDVKM. V was cut by 8 bases and J by 5 bases, with 21 bases left in between. CDR3 size: 15 residues. As DNA, the CDR3 is TGTGCCAGCGGAACCGTGGGGGGGGGCACATATGGCTACACCTTC. Amino acids: CASGTVGGGTYGYTF.

The J gene is TRBJ1-2, the V gene TRBV30, with D maybe TRBD1 (5 bases). Trimming cost V 7 bases and J 8 bases, with 23 bases left between them. This CDR3 contains 14 residues. CDR1 and CDR2 (germline): GTSNPN, SVGIG (reference sequence). The DNA for the CDR3 is TGTGCCTTAGGACAACGCCATTTAGAGGAAGGCTACACCTTC. Its translation is CALGQRHLEEGYTF.

The chain combines TRBV28 with TRBJ2-7; TRBD2 is a possible D gene (7 bases). The V end was cut by 6 bases, the J end by 6 bases, with 12 bases between. CDR1 and CDR2 from the germline V gene are MDHEN and SYDVKM. This CDR3 is built from 12 residues. The CDR3 coding sequence is TGTGCCAGCAGGCCGCGGGGGCCCGAGCAGTACTTC. It translates to CASRPRGPEQYF.

V is TRBV18 and J is TRBJ1-6; D possibly corresponds to TRBD1 (6 bases). In germline, CDR1 is KGHSH, CDR2 LQKENI. This CDR3 spans 17 amino acids. The V end was cut by 3 bases, the J end by 6 bases, with 18 bases between. The CDR3 region has the DNA TGTGCCAGCTCACCGGCACAGGGTGGTAAAGCTAATTCACCCCTCCACTTT. It yields the protein CASSPAQGGKANSPLHF.

The chain couples TRBV24-1 to TRBJ2-1; TRBD2 matches 7 bases. There are 16 residues in the CDR3. With V trimmed by 3 bases and J by 4 bases, 8 bases remained unmatched. Germline V CDR1 and CDR2: KGHDR, SFDVKD. The CDR3 sequence: CATSDPAGEGYNEQFF. The DNA of the CDR3 is TGTGCCACCAGTGATCCCGCGGGGGAGGGATACAATGAGCAGTTCTTC.

The chain couples TRBV2 to TRBJ2-3; 8 bases match TRBD1. Trimming at V came to 6 bases and at J to 2 bases, leaving 7 bases not matched to a gene. This CDR3 has 15 amino acids. Looked up from germline, CDR1 is SNHLY and CDR2 is FYNNEI. Written as DNA, the CDR3 is TGTGCCAGCAGAGGGTCAGGGGGCAACACAGATACGCAGTATTTT. It codes for CASRGSGGNTDTQYF.

The CDR3 nucleotides read TGCGCCAGCAGCCAAGATCTGGACAGGCAATATCAGCCCCAGCATTTT. Translating it yields CASSQDLDRQYQPQHF. The chain combines TRBV4-3 with TRBJ1-5, with 7 nucleotides matching TRBD1. The length of the CDR3 is 16 residues. V lost 0 bases to trimming and J lost 5 bases; unmatched junction nucleotides: 7. From germline, CDR1 is LGHNA and CDR2 YSLEER.

Comment on this clone: Other nucleotide sequences from this sample produce the same CDR3. The V gene is TRBV5-1, the J gene TRBJ2-5; D uncertain. Per the germline V gene, CDR1 is SGHRS and CDR2 is YFSETQ. The CDR3 runs 13 residues. Trimming left V 0 bases short and J 5 bases short, with 8 bases between. The chain's CDR3 is CASSLDRAETQYF. The CDR3 region has the DNA TGCGCCAGCAGCTTGGACCGTGCGGAGACCCAGTACTTC. Filled out from reference TRBV5-1 and TRBJ2-5, the complete variable domain reads KAGVTQTPRYLIKTRGQQVTLSCSPISGHRSVSWYQQTPGQGLQFLFEYFSETQRNKGNFPGRFSGRQFSNSRSEMNVSTLELGDSALYLCASSLDRAETQYFGPGTRLLVL.

In its sample, this clone was seen a few times. The chain links TRBV6-6 to TRBJ1-5; D is possibly TRBD1 (6 bases). The CDR3 is 15 residues long. Deletions cut 6 bases from V and 0 bases from J, with 12 bases between. The V gene's germline CDR1 is MNHNY and CDR2 SVGAGI (reference sequence). The CDR3: CASRRGQDSNQPQHF. In DNA form, the CDR3 reads TGTGCCAGCAGGCGGGGGCAGGATAGCAATCAGCCCCAGCATTTT.

The chain carries TRBV6-6 and TRBJ2-5; 7 bases agree with TRBD1. CDR3 length equals 14 residues. The junction had 1 base not matched to a gene; V was cut back by 2 bases and J by 1 base. Germline V gene lookup returns CDR1 MNHNY and CDR2 SVGAGI (reference sequence). The CDR3 loop reads CASSYPGGQETQYF. The CDR3 bases are TGTGCCAGCAGTTACCCAGGGGGCCAAGAGACCCAGTACTTC.

The chain employs TRBV13 and TRBJ1-1; 8 bases match TRBD1. V lost 1 base to trimming and J lost 1 base; unmatched junction nucleotides: 17. The germline CDR1 and CDR2 sequences are PRHDT and FYEKMQ (reference sequence). The CDR3 extends over 20 amino acids. The CDR3 DNA reads TGTGCCAGCAGCTTAGAATACAGGGGGACAGGCTTCAACCCGAACACTGAAGCTTTCTTT. Amino acids: CASSLEYRGTGFNPNTEAFF.

The V and J genes are TRBV2 and TRBJ1-1, with D unclear. This CDR3 region has 15 residues. Trimming took 4 bases from V and 0 from J, leaving 12 bases between them. The germline gives CDR1 SNHLY, CDR2 FYNNEI. Written as DNA, the CDR3 is TGTGCCAGCAGTGGGAGGAGCCGAATGAACACTGAAGCTTTCTTT. Its protein is CASSGRSRMNTEAFF.

J is TRBJ1-2 and V is TRBV19; 10 bases agree with TRBD1. This CDR3 comprises 14 residues. The germline gives CDR1 LNHDA, CDR2 SQIVND (reference sequence). V was clipped by 1 base and J by 8 bases; unmatched bases: 4. CDR3 sequence (DNA): TGTGCCAGTAGTATAGGACGGACAGGGGGAGGCTACACCTTC. This codes for CASSIGRTGGGYTF.

J is TRBJ1-3 and V is TRBV28; no clear D. This CDR3 region has 14 residues. Germline V gives CDR1 MDHEN, CDR2 SYDVKM. Trimming removed 7 bases at V and 0 bases at J, with 10 bases between. Written as DNA, the CDR3 is TGTGCCAGCATTATAAGCTCCTCTGGAAACACCATATATTTT. This gives the protein CASIISSSGNTIYF. Variable domain in full (rest from reference TRBV28 and TRBJ1-3): DVKVTQSSRYLVKRTGEKVFLECVQDMDHENMFWYRQDPGLGLRLIYFSYDVKMKEKGDIPEGYSVSREKKERFSLILESASTNQTSMYLCASIISSSGNTIYFGEGSWLTVV.

The chain links TRBV7-2 to TRBJ2-1; D ambiguous. Trimming removed 0 bases at V and 10 bases at J, with 7 bases between. CDR3 length equals 12 residues. Germline loops: CDR1 SGHTA, CDR2 FQGNSA. As DNA, the CDR3 is TGTGCCAGCAGCTTAGCGAGCTGGGAGCAGTTCTTC. Encoded protein: CASSLASWEQFF.

This chain links TRBV5-1 with TRBJ2-2; 10 bases map to TRBD1. Germline values: CDR1 SGHRS, CDR2 YFSETQ. Trimming took 4 bases from V and 5 from J; bases not matched to a gene: 8. This CDR3 comprises 16 residues. The CDR3 region has the DNA TGCGCCAGCAGCCACGGACAGGGGGTGAGGACCGGGGAGCTGTTTTTT. As protein: CASSHGQGVRTGELFF.

This chain connects TRBV28 to TRBJ2-5; D may be TRBD2 (5 bases). The CDR3 runs to 15 residues. The germline V gene has CDR1 MDHEN and CDR2 SYDVKM. The V end was cut by 5 bases, the J end by 6 bases, with 19 bases between. In nucleotides, the CDR3 is TGTGCCAGCAGTGGCGTGATTGAGGGCCTAAAGACCCAGTACTTC. This translates into CASSGVIEGLKTQYF. Filled out from reference TRBV28 and TRBJ2-5, the complete variable domain reads DVKVTQSSRYLVKRTGEKVFLECVQDMDHENMFWYRQDPGLGLRLIYFSYDVKMKEKGDIPEGYSVSREKKERFSLILESASTNQTSMYLCASSGVIEGLKTQYFGPGTRLLVL.

CDR3 DNA: TGTGCCACCAGCAGAGAATTGTCAGTAAACACTGAAGCTTTCTTT. Protein product: CATSRELSVNTEAFF. The genes are TRBV15 and TRBJ1-1; D is unclear. The V end was cut by 0 bases, the J end by 2 bases, with 10 bases between. Germline V lookup: CDR1 LNHNV, CDR2 YYDKDF (reference sequence). This CDR3 region has 15 residues.

This clone was picked up a small number of times. The genes are TRBV10-2 and TRBJ2-1, with 8 bases fitting TRBD2. The germline CDR1 and CDR2 sequences are WSHSY and SAAADI. J gave up 0 bases and V 2 bases, and 12 bases lay outside the gene matches. This CDR3 has 19 amino acids. The CDR3: CASSESPGLGFDSYNEQFF. DNA for the CDR3: TGCGCCAGCAGTGAGAGCCCGGGACTAGGGTTCGACTCCTACAATGAGCAGTTCTTC.

This clone was counted only a few times. V is TRBV18 and J is TRBJ1-5; D ambiguous. The V gene lost 3 bases and the J gene lost 3 bases, with 9 bases spanning the gap. The CDR3 is made up of 14 amino acids. Germline V CDR1 and CDR2: KGHSH, LQKENI. The DNA for the CDR3 is TGTGCCAGCTCACCGTCGGTCATCAATCAGCCCCAGCATTTT. This encodes CASSPSVINQPQHF.

The V and J genes are TRBV4-3 and TRBJ2-5; tentative D call: TRBD1 (6 bases). Trimming removed 0 bases from V and 4 bases from J, with 15 bases in between. The CDR3 sequence is 16 residues long. Germline lookup yields CDR1 LGHNA and CDR2 YSLEER. Here the CDR3 DNA reads TGCGCCAGCAGCCAAGATAGTGGGACATCGGTAGAGACCCAGTACTTC. Translated, it gives CASSQDSGTSVETQYF.

This clone was picked up a small number of times. The chain couples TRBV5-1 to TRBJ2-7; 8 positions agree with TRBD1. J lost 0 bases, V lost 5 bases, and 7 bases had no gene match. The CDR3 runs to 15 residues. Germline CDR1 and CDR2: SGHRS and YFSETQ. DNA of the CDR3: TGCGCCAGCAGTGGTGCAGGGGGCTTCTCCTACGAGCAGTACTTC. Its translation: CASSGAGGFSYEQYF.

This sequence joins TRBV15 and TRBJ2-7; maybe TRBD2 (5 bases). The CDR3 has 16 amino acids. The germline V gene encodes CDR1 LNHNV and CDR2 YYDKDF (reference sequence). Trimming shortened V by 0 bases and J by 3 bases, and 15 bases separated the two germline ends. Here the CDR3 reads CATSRDASPGNYEQYF. In DNA form, the CDR3 reads TGTGCCACCAGCAGAGATGCTAGCCCGGGGAACTACGAGCAGTACTTC.

The chain is built from TRBV5-1 and TRBJ2-3; 10 positions agree with TRBD2. Unmatched junction bases numbered 3, after V lost 4 bases and J lost 4 bases. The germline gives CDR1 SGHRS, CDR2 YFSETQ. This CDR3 has 14 residues. Here the CDR3 reads CASSPSGGADTQYF. The DNA of the CDR3 is TGCGCCAGCAGCCCTAGCGGGGGAGCAGATACGCAGTATTTT.

This rearrangement joins TRBV2 to TRBJ2-3, with 9 positions matching TRBD2. Trimming at V came to 6 bases and at J to 4 bases, leaving 11 bases not matched to a gene. CDR3 length equals 16 residues. Per the germline V gene, CDR1 is SNHLY and CDR2 is FYNNEI. The CDR3 reads CASRLGLAGRADTQYF. The CDR3 DNA reads TGTGCCAGCAGACTAGGTCTAGCGGGAAGGGCAGATACGCAGTATTTT. The full variable domain, in which reference TRBV2 and TRBJ2-3 provide the parts outside the CDR3, is EPEVTQTPSHQVTQMGQEVILRCVPISNHLYFYWYRQILGQKVEFLVSFYNNEISEKSEIFDDQFSVERPDGSNFTLKIRSTKLEDSAMYFCASRLGLAGRADTQYFGPGTRLTVL.

The rearrangement joins TRBV7-9 to TRBJ2-3; 7 bases line up with TRBD2. This CDR3 spans 14 amino acids. In germline, CDR1 is SEHNR, CDR2 FQNEAQ (reference sequence). The ends lost 8 bases at V and 0 bases at J; junction bases unmatched: 5. The CDR3 region is CASGPSGSTDTQYF. In DNA form, the CDR3 reads TGTGCCAGCGGTCCTAGCGGTAGCACAGATACGCAGTATTTT.

CDR3 sequence reads: CASSIWLAGDYEQFF. As DNA, the CDR3 is TGTGCCAGTAGTATATGGCTAGCGGGAGACTATGAGCAGTTCTTC. The genes are TRBV19 and TRBJ2-1; 10 bases are shared with TRBD2. This CDR3 comprises 15 residues. V lost 2 bases to trimming and J lost 8 bases; unmatched junction nucleotides: 6. CDR1 and CDR2 from the germline V gene are LNHDA and SQIVND (reference sequence).